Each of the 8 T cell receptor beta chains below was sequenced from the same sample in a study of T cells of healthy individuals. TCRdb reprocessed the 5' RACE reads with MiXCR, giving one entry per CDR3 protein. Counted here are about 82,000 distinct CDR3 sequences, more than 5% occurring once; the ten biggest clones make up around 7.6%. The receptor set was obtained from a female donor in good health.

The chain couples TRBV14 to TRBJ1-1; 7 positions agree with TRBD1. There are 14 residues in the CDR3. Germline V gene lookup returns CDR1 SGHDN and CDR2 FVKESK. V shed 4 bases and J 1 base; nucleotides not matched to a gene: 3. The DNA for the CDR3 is TGTGCCAGCAGCCCAGGGACAGAGAACACTGAAGCTTTCTTT. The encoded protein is CASSPGTENTEAFF.

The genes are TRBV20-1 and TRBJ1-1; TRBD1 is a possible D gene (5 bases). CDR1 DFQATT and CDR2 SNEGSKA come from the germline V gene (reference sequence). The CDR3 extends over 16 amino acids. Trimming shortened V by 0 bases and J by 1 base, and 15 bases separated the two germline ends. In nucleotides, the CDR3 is TGCAGTGCTAGAGAACCGCAGGGAGGAAGGAACACTGAAGCTTTCTTT. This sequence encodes CSAREPQGGRNTEAFF.

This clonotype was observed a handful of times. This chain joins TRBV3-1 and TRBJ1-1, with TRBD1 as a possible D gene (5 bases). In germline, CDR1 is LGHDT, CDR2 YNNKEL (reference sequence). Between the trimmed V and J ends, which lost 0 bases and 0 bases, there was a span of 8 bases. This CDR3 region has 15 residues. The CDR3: CASSQDWGLNTEAFF. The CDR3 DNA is TGTGCCAGCAGCCAAGATTGGGGGTTGAACACTGAAGCTTTCTTT. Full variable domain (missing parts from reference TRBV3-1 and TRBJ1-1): DTAVSQTPKYLVTQMGNDKSIKCEQNLGHDTMYWYKQDSKKFLKIMFSYNNKELIINETVPNRFSPKSPDKAHLNLHINSLELGDSAVYFCASSQDWGLNTEAFFGQGTRLTVV.

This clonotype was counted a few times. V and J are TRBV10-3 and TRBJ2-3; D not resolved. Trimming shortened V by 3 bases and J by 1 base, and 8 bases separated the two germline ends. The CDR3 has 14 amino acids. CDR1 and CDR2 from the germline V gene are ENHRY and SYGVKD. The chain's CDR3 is CAISDRQGTDTQYF. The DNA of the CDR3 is TGTGCCATCAGTGACCGGCAGGGCACAGATACGCAGTATTTT.

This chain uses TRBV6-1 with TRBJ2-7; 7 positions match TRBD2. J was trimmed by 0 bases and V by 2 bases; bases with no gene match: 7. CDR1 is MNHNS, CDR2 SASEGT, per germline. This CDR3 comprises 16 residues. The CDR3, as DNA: TGTGCCAGCAGTGAATACCCTAGCGGTAACTCCTACGAGCAGTACTTC. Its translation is CASSEYPSGNSYEQYF.

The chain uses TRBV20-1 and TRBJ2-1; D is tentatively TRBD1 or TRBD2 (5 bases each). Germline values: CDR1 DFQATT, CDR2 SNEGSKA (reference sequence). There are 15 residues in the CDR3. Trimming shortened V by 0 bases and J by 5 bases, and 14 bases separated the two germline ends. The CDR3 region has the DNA TGCAGTGCTAGAGAGCAGCAGGGACCTAACAATGAGCAGTTCTTC. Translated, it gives CSAREQQGPNNEQFF.

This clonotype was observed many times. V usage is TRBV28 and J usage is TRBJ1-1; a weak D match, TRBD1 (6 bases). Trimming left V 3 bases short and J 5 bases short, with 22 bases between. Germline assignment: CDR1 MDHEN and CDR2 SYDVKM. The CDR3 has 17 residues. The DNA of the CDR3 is TGTGCCAGCAGTTTCGGCTCCGGTTGGGGGGCGCAGACTGAAGCTTTCTTT. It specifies CASSFGSGWGAQTEAFF. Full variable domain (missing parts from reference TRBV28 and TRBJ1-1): DVKVTQSSRYLVKRTGEKVFLECVQDMDHENMFWYRQDPGLGLRLIYFSYDVKMKEKGDIPEGYSVSREKKERFSLILESASTNQTSMYLCASSFGSGWGAQTEAFFGQGTRLTVV.

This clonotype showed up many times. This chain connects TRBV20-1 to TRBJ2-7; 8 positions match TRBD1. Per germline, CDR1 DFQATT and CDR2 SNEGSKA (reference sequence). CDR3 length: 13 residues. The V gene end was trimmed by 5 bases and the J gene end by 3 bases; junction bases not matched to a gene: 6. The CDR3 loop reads CSAAKGQDYEQYF. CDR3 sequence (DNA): TGCAGTGCTGCCAAGGGACAGGACTACGAGCAGTACTTC.